In its sample, the clone carrying this T cell receptor beta chain was seen a few times. Antigen: not known. The CDR3 runs 13 residues. V lost 4 bases to trimming and J lost 7 bases; unmatched junction nucleotides: 5. Germline V lookup: CDR1 SGHDT, CDR2 YYEEEE. Sequenced material consisted of expressed TCRB transcripts (all of the isolated RNA was reverse transcribed). The repertoire was sequenced with immunoSEQ multiplex PCR; TCRdb's copy has only in-frame clones and lacks some. The sample has about 230,000 clones; 7.5% to 10% are singletons. Blood was drawn once from each donor into heparinised tubes. The draws averaged about 0.11 L. This entry belongs to a study of beta chain features in type 1 diabetes. Overall study: Taken together, all samples contributed around 100,000,000 examined sorted cells.

Study-level findings and limits: Across patients, naive, central memory and Treg TCRB repertoires exhibited apparently greater similarity than was observed across healthy donors.

This TCR derives from a woman between 18 and 29 years old in good health. This rearrangement joins TRBV5-6 to TRBJ1-1; TRBD1 matches 9 bases. The sample taken for sequencing was naive CD4+ T cells from blood. CDR3 sequence (DNA): TGTGCCAGCAGCCAGGGGACAGGGATTGAAGCTTTCTTT. Translation: CASSQGTGIEAFF. The complete variable domain, with remaining parts taken from reference TRBV5-6 and TRBJ1-1, reads DAGVTQSPTHLIKTRGQQVTLRCSPKSGHDTVSWYQQALGQGPQFIFQYYEEEERQRGNFPDRFSGHQFPNYSSELNVNALLLGDSALYLCASSQGTGIEAFFGQGTRLTVV.